This is a list of T cell receptor beta chains from one sample in a study of response to subunit inactivated influenza vaccine. Via MiXCR, TCRdb re-called the RT-PCR reads, giving one row per CDR3 protein. There are around 180,000 distinct CDR3 sequences in the sample; approximately 8.7% occur only once, and approximately 10% lies in the top ten. The material sequenced was non-naive T cells sorted from PBMCs, taken on the day of vaccination. All receptors come from a man aged 45-60 years who received an inactivated influenza vaccine. Both conserved end residues are part of each CDR3. The D gene is left open where the match is weak. Clone size, where shown, is once, few, many, or a class for clones that have expanded.

NA	TRBV27	many	TRBJ2-1	TGTGCCAGCAGTTCGCGAAGCGGGCTGAGCTCCTACAATGAGCAGTTCTTC	CASSSRSGLSSYNEQFF
TRBD2	TRBV14	few	TRBJ2-7	TGTGCCAGCAGCCAGGGACTAGCGGTTACCTACGAGCAGTACTTC	CASSQGLAVTYEQYF
NA	TRBV2	few	TRBJ2-3	TGTGCCAGCTCGCTCCTTCGGGGAAGCACAGATACGCAGTATTTT	CASSLLRGSTDTQYF
NA	TRBV15	many	TRBJ2-7	TGTGCCACCAGCAGAGAGAAGGGGCGACGGAACGAGCAGTACTTC	CATSREKGRRNEQYF
TRBD2	TRBV11-2	many	TRBJ2-5	TGTGCCAGCAGCCATAGACTAGCGGGAGTACAAGAGACCCAGTACTTC	CASSHRLAGVQETQYF
NA	TRBV28	many	TRBJ2-3	TGTGCCAGCAGCTACTACCTTGGACAGACAAGCACAGATACGCAGTATTTT	CASSYYLGQTSTDTQYF
NA	TRBV6-5	few	TRBJ1-1	TGTGCCAGCAGTCAAAGGACTGAAGCTTTCTTT	CASSQRTEAFF
NA	TRBV11-3	few	TRBJ2-3	TGTGCCAGCAGCTTAGATGGGACTAGCACAGATACGCAGTATTTT	CASSLDGTSTDTQYF
TRBD2	TRBV25-1	few	TRBJ2-1	TGTGCCAGCAGTAGGACTAGCGGGAGTACCGATGAGCAGTTCTTC	CASSRTSGSTDEQFF
TRBD1	TRBV3-1	NA	TRBJ1-4	TGTGCCAGCAGCCATGGTCCGGGACAGCTTAATGAAAAACTGTTTTTT	CASSHGPGQLNEKLFF
TRBD2	TRBV30	few	TRBJ2-4	TGTGCCTGGAGTGTAGGGACTAGTCTGAACATTCAGTACTTC	CAWSVGTSLNIQYF
NA	TRBV5-1	many	TRBJ2-2	TGCGCCAGCAGCCAAACGCCGGGGAACACCGGGGAGCTGTTTTTT	CASSQTPGNTGELFF
TRBD1	TRBV5-1	many	TRBJ2-2	TGCGCCAGCAGCTTGGAGACAGGGACCAACACCGGGGAGCTGTTTTTT	CASSLETGTNTGELFF
TRBD1	TRBV10-3	NA	TRBJ2-7	TGTGCCATCAGTGACGGGGACAGGGGGGACGAGCAGTACTTC	CAISDGDRGDEQYF
NA	TRBV20-1	few	TRBJ2-5	TGCAGTGCTACCCGGGACCCGTCGCTAGTGGAAGAGACCCAGTACTTC	CSATRDPSLVEETQYF
TRBD2	TRBV18	NA	TRBJ2-5	TGTGCCAGCTCAACTGGACTAGCGGGGAAAGAGACCCAGTACTTC	CASSTGLAGKETQYF
NA	TRBV7-8	few	TRBJ2-5	TGTGCCAGCAGCTTAGCTGGTGCTAGAGGGGAGACCCAGTACTTC	CASSLAGARGETQYF
NA	TRBV4-1	once	TRBJ2-5	TGTGCCAGCAGCTTTGGGCTCCTCAGTGGGGAGACCCAGTACTTC	CASSFGLLSGETQYF
TRBD2	TRBV28	NA	TRBJ2-1	TGTGCCAGCAGTTTATTGACACTAGCGGGAGTGGATGAGCAGTTCTTC	CASSLLTLAGVDEQFF
TRBD1	TRBV6-1	NA	TRBJ2-5	TGTGCCAGCAGTGAAGCCGACAGGGGCCAAGAGACCCAGTACTTC	CASSEADRGQETQYF
NA	TRBV6-2/TRBV6-3	few	TRBJ2-7	TGTGCCAGCGCAGTATCCCCAGGGGAGACCTACGAGCAGTACTTC	CASAVSPGETYEQYF
NA	TRBV7-9	many	TRBJ1-2	TGTGCCAGCAGCCCCTTGGCGACAGCTAGTCACACCTTC	CASSPLATASHTF
NA	TRBV9	few	TRBJ2-5	TGTGCCAGCACCCCAGGGGTGAGCGGACAAGAGACCCAGTACTTC	CASTPGVSGQETQYF
NA	TRBV7-9	few	TRBJ2-5	TGTGCCAGCAGACCCGCCGAGGGCAGGGAGACCCAGTACTTC	CASRPAEGRETQYF
NA	TRBV6-2/TRBV6-3	few	TRBJ2-2	TGTGCCAGCACCGGACCGGAGGGGACCGGGGAGCTGTTTTTT	CASTGPEGTGELFF
TRBD2	TRBV20-1	NA	TRBJ2-1	TGCAGTGCTAGAGTGCCTAGCGGGAGCTTCTCCTACAATGAGCAGTTCTTC	CSARVPSGSFSYNEQFF
NA	TRBV10-2	NA	TRBJ2-5	TGCGCCAGCAGCTTGGACCGGATGCGAATGGAGACCCAGTACTTC	CASSLDRMRMETQYF
TRBD1	TRBV11-2	NA	TRBJ1-4	TGTGCCAGCAGCTTAGATGGCCCGGGACAGGGGAATGAAAAACTGTTTTTT	CASSLDGPGQGNEKLFF
NA	TRBV27	NA	TRBJ2-3	TGTGCCAGCAGCCAGAGAGGGGTTTGGGCGGATACGCAGTATTTT	CASSQRGVWADTQYF
TRBD2	TRBV7-9	NA	TRBJ2-3	TGTGCCAGCAGCTCTGGGACTAGCAATACAGATACGCAGTATTTT	CASSSGTSNTDTQYF
NA	TRBV6-2/TRBV6-3	few	TRBJ1-2	TGTGCCAGCAGTTCCGCGGCTAACTATGGCTACACCTTC	CASSSAANYGYTF
TRBD2	TRBV5-1	few	TRBJ2-1	TGCGCCAGCAGCTTGGAACTAGCCCCCGGGGGGGACGAGCAGTTCTTC	CASSLELAPGGDEQFF